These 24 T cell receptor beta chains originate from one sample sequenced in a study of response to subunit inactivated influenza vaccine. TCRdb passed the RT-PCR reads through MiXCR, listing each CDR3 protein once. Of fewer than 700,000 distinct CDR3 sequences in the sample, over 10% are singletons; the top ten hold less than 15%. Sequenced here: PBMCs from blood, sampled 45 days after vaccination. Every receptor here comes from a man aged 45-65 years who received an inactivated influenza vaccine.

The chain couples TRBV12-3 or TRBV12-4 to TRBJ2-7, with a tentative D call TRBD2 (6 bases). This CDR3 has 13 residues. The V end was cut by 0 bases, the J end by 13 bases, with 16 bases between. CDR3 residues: CASSLAPSGGKYF. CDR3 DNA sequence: TGTGCCAGCAGTTTAGCGCCCTCCGGCGGGAAATACTTC.

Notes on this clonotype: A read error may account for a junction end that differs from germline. This CDR3 reads CSARSRGREVTDTHYF. The CDR3 region has the DNA TGCAGTGCTAGGTCCCGTGGGCGGGAGGTCACAGATACGCACTATTTT. The chain recombines TRBV20-1 with TRBJ2-3, with TRBD2 identical over 8 bases. Germline CDR1 reads DFQATT; CDR2 reads SNEGSKA (reference sequence). This CDR3 contains 16 residues.

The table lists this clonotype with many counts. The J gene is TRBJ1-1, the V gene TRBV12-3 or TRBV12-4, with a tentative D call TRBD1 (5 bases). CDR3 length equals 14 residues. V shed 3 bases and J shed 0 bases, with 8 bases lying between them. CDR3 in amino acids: CASSFRGVNTEAFF. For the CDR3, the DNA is TGTGCCAGCAGTTTTCGGGGGGTGAACACTGAAGCTTTCTTT.

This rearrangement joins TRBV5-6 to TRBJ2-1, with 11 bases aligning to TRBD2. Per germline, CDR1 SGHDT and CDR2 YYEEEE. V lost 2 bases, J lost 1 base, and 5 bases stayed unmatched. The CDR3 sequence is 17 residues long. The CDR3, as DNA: TGTGCCAGCAGCTTACCGGGACTAGCGGTTTCCTACAATGAGCAGTTCTTC. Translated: CASSLPGLAVSYNEQFF.

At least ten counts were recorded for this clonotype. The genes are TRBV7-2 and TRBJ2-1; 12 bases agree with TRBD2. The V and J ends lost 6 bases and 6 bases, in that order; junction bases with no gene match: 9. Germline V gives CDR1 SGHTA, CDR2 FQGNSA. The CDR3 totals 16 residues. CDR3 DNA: TGTGCCAGCAGACCACCTAGCGGGAGGGGCCCCAATGAGCAGTTCTTC. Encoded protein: CASRPPSGRGPNEQFF.

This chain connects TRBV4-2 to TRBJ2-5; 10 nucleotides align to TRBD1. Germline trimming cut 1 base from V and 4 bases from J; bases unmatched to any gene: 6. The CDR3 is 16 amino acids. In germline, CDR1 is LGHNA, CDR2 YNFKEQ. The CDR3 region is CASSQGSGQGPETQYF. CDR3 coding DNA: TGTGCCAGCAGCCAAGGGTCGGGACAGGGGCCAGAGACCCAGTACTTC.

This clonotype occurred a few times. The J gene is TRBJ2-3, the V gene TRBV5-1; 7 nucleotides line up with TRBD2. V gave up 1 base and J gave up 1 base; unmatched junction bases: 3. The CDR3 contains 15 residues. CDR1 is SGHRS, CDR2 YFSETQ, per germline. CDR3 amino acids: CASSLSGIGTDTQYF. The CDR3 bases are TGCGCCAGCAGCTTGAGCGGGATCGGCACAGATACGCAGTATTTT.

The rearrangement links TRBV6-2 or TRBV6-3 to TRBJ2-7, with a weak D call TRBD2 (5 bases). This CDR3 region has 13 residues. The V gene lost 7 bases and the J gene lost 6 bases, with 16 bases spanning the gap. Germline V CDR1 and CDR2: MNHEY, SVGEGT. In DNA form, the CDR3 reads TGTGCCAGCACCTCCACCGGGGAAGGCGAGCAGTACTTC. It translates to CASTSTGEGEQYF.

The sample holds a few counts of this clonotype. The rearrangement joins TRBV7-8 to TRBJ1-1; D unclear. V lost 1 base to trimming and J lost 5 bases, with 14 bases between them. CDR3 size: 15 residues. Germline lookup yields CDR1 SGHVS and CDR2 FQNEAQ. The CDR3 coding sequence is TGTGCCAGCAGCTTAGGTGTCGGGAGGGCGACTGAAGCTTTCTTT. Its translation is CASSLGVGRATEAFF.

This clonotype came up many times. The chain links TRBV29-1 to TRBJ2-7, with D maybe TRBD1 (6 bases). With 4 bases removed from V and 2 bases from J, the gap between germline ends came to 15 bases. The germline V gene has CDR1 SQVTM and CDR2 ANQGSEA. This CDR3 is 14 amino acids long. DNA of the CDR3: TGCAGCGTTGTCCACCCCAGGGGTACCTACGAGCAGTACTTC. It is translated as CSVVHPRGTYEQYF.

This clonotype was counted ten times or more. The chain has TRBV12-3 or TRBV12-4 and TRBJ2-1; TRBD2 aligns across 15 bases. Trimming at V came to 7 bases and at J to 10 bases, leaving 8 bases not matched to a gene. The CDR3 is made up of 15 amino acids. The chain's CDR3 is CASTRGTSGRSEQFF. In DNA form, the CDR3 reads TGTGCCAGCACCCGGGGGACTAGCGGGAGGTCGGAGCAGTTCTTC.

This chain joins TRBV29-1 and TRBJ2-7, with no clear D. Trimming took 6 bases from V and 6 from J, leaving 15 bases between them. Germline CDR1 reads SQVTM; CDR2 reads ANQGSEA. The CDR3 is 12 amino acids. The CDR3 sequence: CSVGRVRGEQYF. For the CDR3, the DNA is TGCAGCGTGGGAAGAGTCCGTGGCGAGCAGTACTTC.

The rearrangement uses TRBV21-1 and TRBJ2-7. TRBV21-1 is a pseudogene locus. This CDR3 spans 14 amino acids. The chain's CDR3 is CASRKGGDSYEQYF. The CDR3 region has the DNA TGTGCCAGCCGCAAAGGGGGAGACTCCTACGAGCAGTACTTC.

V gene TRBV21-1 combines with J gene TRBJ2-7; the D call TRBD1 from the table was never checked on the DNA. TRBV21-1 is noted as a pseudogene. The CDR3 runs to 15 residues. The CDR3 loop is CASSKGGQETYEQYF. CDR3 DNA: TGTGCCAGCAGCAAAGGGGGACAGGAAACCTACGAGCAGTACTTC.

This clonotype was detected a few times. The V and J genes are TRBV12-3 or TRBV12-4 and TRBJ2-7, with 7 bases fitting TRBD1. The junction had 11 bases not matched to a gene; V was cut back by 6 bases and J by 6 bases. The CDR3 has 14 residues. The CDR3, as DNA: TGTGCCAGCAGAGACAGCTTTACAGGGGCCGAGCAGTACTTC. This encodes CASRDSFTGAEQYF.

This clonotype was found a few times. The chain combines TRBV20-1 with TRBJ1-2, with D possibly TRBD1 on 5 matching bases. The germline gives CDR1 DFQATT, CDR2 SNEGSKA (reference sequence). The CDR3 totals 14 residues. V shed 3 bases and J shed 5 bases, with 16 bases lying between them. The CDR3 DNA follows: TGCAGTGCTAGCACCACCCGGGGGGATTATGGCTACACCTTC. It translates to CSASTTRGDYGYTF.

The CDR3 region has the DNA TGTGCCACCAGTGATTTGGGCGGGAGCACAGATACGCAGTATTTT. This translates into CATSDLGGSTDTQYF. The rearrangement joins TRBV24-1 to TRBJ2-3; tentative D call: TRBD2 (5 bases). The CDR3 runs to 15 residues. The ends were cut back, 0 bases at V and 0 bases at J, with 6 bases in the middle. CDR1 is KGHDR and CDR2 is SFDVKD in the germline V gene.

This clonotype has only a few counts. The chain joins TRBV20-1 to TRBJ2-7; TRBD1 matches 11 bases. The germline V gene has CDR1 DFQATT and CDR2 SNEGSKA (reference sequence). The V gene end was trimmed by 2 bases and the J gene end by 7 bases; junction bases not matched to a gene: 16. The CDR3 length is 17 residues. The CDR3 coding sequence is TGCAGTGCTAGACGGACAGGGGGCATCTATTTTCCTCAAGAGCAGTACTTC. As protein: CSARRTGGIYFPQEQYF.

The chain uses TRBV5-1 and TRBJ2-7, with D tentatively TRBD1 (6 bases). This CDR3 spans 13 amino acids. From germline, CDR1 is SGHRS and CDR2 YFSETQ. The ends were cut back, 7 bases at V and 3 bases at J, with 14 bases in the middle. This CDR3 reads CASALPQGYEQYF. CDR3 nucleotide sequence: TGCGCCAGCGCACTCCCACAGGGCTACGAGCAGTACTTC.

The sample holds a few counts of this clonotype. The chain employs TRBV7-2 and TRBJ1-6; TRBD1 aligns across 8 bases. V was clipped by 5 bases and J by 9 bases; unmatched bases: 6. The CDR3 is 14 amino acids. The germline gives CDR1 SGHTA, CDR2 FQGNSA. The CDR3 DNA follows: TGTGCCAGCAGCCGGGACAGGAAGGTTTCACCCCTCCACTTT. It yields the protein CASSRDRKVSPLHF.

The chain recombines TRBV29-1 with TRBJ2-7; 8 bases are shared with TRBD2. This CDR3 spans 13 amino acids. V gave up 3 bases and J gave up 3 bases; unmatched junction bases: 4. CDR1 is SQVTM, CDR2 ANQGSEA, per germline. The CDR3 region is CSVEQREHYEQYF. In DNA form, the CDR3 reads TGCAGCGTTGAGCAGCGGGAGCACTACGAGCAGTACTTC.

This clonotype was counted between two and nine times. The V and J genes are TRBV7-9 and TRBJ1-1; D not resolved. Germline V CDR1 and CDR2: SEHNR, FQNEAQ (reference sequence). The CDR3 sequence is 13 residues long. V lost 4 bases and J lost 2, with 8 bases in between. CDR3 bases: TGTGCCAGCAGCTCACAGTCAAACACTGAAGCTTTCTTT. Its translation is CASSSQSNTEAFF.

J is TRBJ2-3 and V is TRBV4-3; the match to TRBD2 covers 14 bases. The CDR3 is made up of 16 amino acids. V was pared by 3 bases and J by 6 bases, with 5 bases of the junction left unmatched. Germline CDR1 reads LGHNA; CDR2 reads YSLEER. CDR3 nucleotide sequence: TGCGCCAGCAGCCAGGCGACTAGCGGGAGGGGTGATACGCAGTATTTT. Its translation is CASSQATSGRGDTQYF.

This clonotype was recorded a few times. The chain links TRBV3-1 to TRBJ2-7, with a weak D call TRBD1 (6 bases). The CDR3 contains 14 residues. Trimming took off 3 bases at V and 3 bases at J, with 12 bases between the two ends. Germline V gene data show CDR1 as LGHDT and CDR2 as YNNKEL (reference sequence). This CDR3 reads CASSHLTGVYEQYF. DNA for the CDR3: TGTGCCAGCAGCCACCTGACAGGAGTCTACGAGCAGTACTTC.